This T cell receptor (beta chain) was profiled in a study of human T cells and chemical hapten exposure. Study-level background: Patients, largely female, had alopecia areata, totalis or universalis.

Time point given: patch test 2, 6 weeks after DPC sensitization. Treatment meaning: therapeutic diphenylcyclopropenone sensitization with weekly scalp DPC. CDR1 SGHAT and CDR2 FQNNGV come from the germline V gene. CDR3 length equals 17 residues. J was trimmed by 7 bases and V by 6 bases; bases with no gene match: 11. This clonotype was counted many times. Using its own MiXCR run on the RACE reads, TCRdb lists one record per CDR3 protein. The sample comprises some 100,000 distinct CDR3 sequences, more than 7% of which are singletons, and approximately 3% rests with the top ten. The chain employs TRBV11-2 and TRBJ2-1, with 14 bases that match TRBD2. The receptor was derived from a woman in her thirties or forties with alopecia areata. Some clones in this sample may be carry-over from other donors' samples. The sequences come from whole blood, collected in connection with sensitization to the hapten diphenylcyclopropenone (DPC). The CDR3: CASRDGTSGGPGNEQFF. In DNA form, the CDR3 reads TGTGCCAGCAGAGACGGGACTAGCGGGGGACCGGGAAATGAGCAGTTCTTC.